The rows below give T cell receptor beta chains drawn from one sample of a study of cytomegalovirus exposure and HLA in healthy donors. Sequencing used immunoSEQ multiplex PCR; TCRdb keeps in-frame clones, though not all of them. Its table records 100,000 to 150,000 clones. Material: PBMCs. Every receptor here comes from a woman aged 40 to 50 in good health and CMV-seronegative. CDR3s include the opening cysteine and the closing phenylalanine or tryptophan.

j_call	v_call	cdr3_aa
TRBJ1-6	TRBV6-1	CASSEYQGSNSPLHF
TRBJ1-2	TRBV11-2	CASSSGPGQLRGYTF
TRBJ2-1	TRBV11-3	CASSPAGVHNEQFF
TRBJ2-7	TRBV10-1	CASSSLGGPRYYEQYF
TRBJ1-2	TRBV18	CASSPATDQSYGYTF
TRBJ2-5	TRBV7-2	CASSTRGSKETQYF
TRBJ1-4	TRBV2	CASSQDSEKLFF
TRBJ2-2	TRBV15	CATSLPRDSPSGELFF
TRBJ1-6	TRBV27	CASNNFRQGSSPLHF
TRBJ2-1	TRBV5-4	CASRTGLASYNEQFF
TRBJ2-3	TRBV5-4	CASSDSMDTYLTDTQYF
TRBJ2-7	TRBV27	CASSLGRTSGAYEQYF
TRBJ2-4	TRBV27	CASHGDGRGTIQYF
TRBJ2-5	TRBV6-1	CASRIVGGEETQYF
TRBJ1-1	TRBV11-2	CASSLNTGLAEAFF
TRBJ1-3	TRBV5-1	CASSSQTGNTIYF
TRBJ2-2	TRBV18	CASSPGTPDNTGELFF
TRBJ2-5	TRBV5-4	CASSLAGETQYF
TRBJ1-2	TRBV4-1	CASSQGQDRNYGYTF
TRBJ1-5	TRBV4-1	CASSQEPGGRNQPQHF
TRBJ2-5	TRBV7-2	CASTLSSGETQYF
TRBJ1-3	TRBV18	CASSPNQNRRSLSGNTIYF
TRBJ2-1	TRBV15	CATSTSPRGVLREQFF
TRBJ1-4	TRBV11-2	CASSFFGGGRFSEKLFF
TRBJ2-6	TRBV5-5	CASSLGGTGANVLTF
TRBJ2-7	TRBV5-4	CASSSGGQGGSYEQYF
TRBJ1-2	TRBV5-4	CASSQKIGDSYGYTF